Listed here are 12 T cell receptor beta chains from one sample, sequenced in a study of T cell responses to AZD1222 COVID-19 vaccine. Profiling relied on immunoSEQ multiplex PCR, and the TCRdb table lists in-frame clones only, not all of them. The repertoire holds under 200,000 clones, with 75% to 95% as singletons. Sequenced material: peripheral blood, taken on day 0 of AZD1222 vaccination. The receptors were gathered from an adult in good health.

This sequence joins TRBV12-3 or TRBV12-4 and TRBJ1-4, with D uncertain. Between the trimmed V and J ends, which lost 4 bases and 8 bases, there was a span of 11 bases. The CDR3 loop spans 13 amino acids. The CDR3 loop reads CASSSTPMEKLFF. DNA of the CDR3: TGTGCCAGCAGTTCGACACCGATGGAAAAACTGTTTTTT.

This rearrangement joins TRBV19 to TRBJ1-1, with unresolved D. The germline V gene encodes CDR1 LNHDA and CDR2 SQIVND (reference sequence). Trimming pared 5 bases from V and 8 bases from J, leaving 15 bases between. The CDR3 length is 13 residues. CDR3 sequence (DNA): TGTGCCAGTAGTCCCTATGGCTCCCCCGAAGCTTTCTTT. Protein: CASSPYGSPEAFF.

This sequence joins TRBV9 and TRBJ1-6; D uncertain. V was trimmed by 6 bases and J by 5 bases, leaving 15 bases between them. The CDR3 spans 15 residues. Looked up from germline, CDR1 is SGDLS and CDR2 is YYNGEE. The CDR3 is CASTGDILNNSPLHF. CDR3 nucleotide sequence: TGTGCCAGCACGGGTGACATCTTGAATAATTCACCCCTCCACTTT.

The CDR3 protein is CASSYQNSPLHF. The CDR3 DNA reads as TGTGCCAGCAGCTACCAGAATTCACCCCTCCACTTT. The V and J genes are TRBV11-3 and TRBJ1-6; D unclear. The germline V gene encodes CDR1 SGHNT and CDR2 YENEEA. The CDR3 has 12 amino acids. Trimming removed 4 bases from V and 7 bases from J, with 5 bases in between.

This chain connects TRBV4-1 to TRBJ1-1, with D perhaps TRBD1 (6 bases). Trimming stripped 8 bases from V and 4 bases from J, with 14 bases between. This CDR3 has 13 residues. Germline V lookup: CDR1 MGHRA, CDR2 YSYEKL. In DNA form, the CDR3 reads TGCGCCAGCTGCCGGGGGGGCGGCACTGAAGCTTTCTTT. Translation: CASCRGGGTEAFF.

The chain has TRBV6-2 or TRBV6-3 and TRBJ1-1; no definite D call. The germline V and J ends were trimmed by 5 bases and 2 bases, with 12 bases remaining between them. The V gene's germline CDR1 is MNHEY and CDR2 SVGEGT. This CDR3 spans 14 amino acids. The CDR3 here is CASSEISTNTEAFF. Written as DNA, the CDR3 is TGTGCCAGCAGTGAGATATCGACAAACACTGAAGCTTTCTTT.

This chain joins TRBV6-1 and TRBJ1-3; D ambiguous. CDR1 and CDR2 from the germline V gene are MNHNS and SASEGT. The CDR3 is made up of 17 amino acids. The V and J ends lost 2 bases and 0 bases respectively, with 14 bases between them. CDR3 DNA sequence: TGTGCCAGCAGTGAACGGTGGGTCGGATTCTCTGGAAACACCATATATTTT. Translating it yields CASSERWVGFSGNTIYF.

CDR3 loop: CASSSNRRVIGSPLHF. The CDR3 nucleotides read TGTGCCAGCAGCTCGAACAGGAGGGTTATAGGTTCACCCCTCCACTTT. This chain links TRBV11-2 with TRBJ1-6; D is perhaps TRBD1 (5 bases). The ends were cut back, 4 bases at V and 9 bases at J, with 19 bases in the middle. The V gene's germline CDR1 is SGHAT and CDR2 FQNNGV. The CDR3 consists of 16 residues.

This clone was counted between two and nine times. Here the CDR3 reads CASREGHPNTEAFF. CDR3 coding DNA: TGCGCCAGCAGGGAGGGACACCCGAACACTGAAGCTTTCTTT. This chain joins TRBV5-1 and TRBJ1-1, with a weak D call TRBD1 (6 bases). Deletions cut 5 bases from V and 1 base from J, with 12 bases between. CDR1 and CDR2 from the germline V gene are SGHRS and YFSETQ. CDR3 size: 14 residues.

V usage is TRBV28 and J usage is TRBJ1-2; possibly TRBD1 for D (6 bases). V was cut by 6 bases and J by 6 bases, with 17 bases left in between. CDR3 length equals 14 residues. Germline V lookup: CDR1 MDHEN, CDR2 SYDVKM. CDR3: CASSSMTGVNGYTF. In DNA form, the CDR3 reads TGTGCCAGCAGCTCCATGACAGGAGTGAATGGCTACACCTTC.

This clone was recorded once. The J gene is TRBJ1-2, the V gene TRBV28, with a tentative D call TRBD1 (5 bases). This CDR3 is built from 12 residues. Germline loops: CDR1 MDHEN, CDR2 SYDVKM. Trimming shortened V by 2 bases and J by 7 bases, and 8 bases separated the two germline ends. In DNA form, the CDR3 reads TGTGCCAGCAGTTTACAGGGTCGTGGCTACACCTTC. Its protein is CASSLQGRGYTF.

Comment on this clone: One end of the junction varies from germline; a read error may be responsible. The chain is built from TRBV7-7 and TRBJ2-5; D might be TRBD2 (6 bases). The CDR3 sequence is 17 residues long. Germline CDR1 is SSHAT and CDR2 is FNYEAQ (reference sequence). CDR3 sequence (DNA): TGTGCTAGCAGCATGGGACTTTCATGGGGGACCTTTGAGACCCAGTACTTC. It specifies CASSMGLSWGTFETQYF.